The T cell receptor (beta chain) under discussion was sequenced for a study of cytomegalovirus exposure and HLA in healthy donors. Findings and limits, study-wide: Immune exposure data for these donors was limited to CMV serostatus. Overall, approximately 150 TCR beta chains were annotated as cytomegalovirus-associated.

A remark on this clone: The antigen is undetermined.

Trimming left V 4 bases short and J 4 bases short, with 10 bases between. CDR3 length: 13 residues. From germline, CDR1 is SGHNT and CDR2 YYREEE (reference sequence). Both 60 Vbeta primers and 13 Jbeta primers went into the PCR. This table comes from immunoSEQ multiplex PCR, and its TCRdb copy is limited to in-frame clones, with some not included. The data contain approximately 130,000 clones, 70% to 80% of them singletons. This rearrangement joins TRBV5-4 to TRBJ2-3; D gene unclear. The receptor was isolated from a man aged 45-65 years in good health and CMV-seronegative. Sequenced: PBMCs. CDR3 residues: CASSRYEADTQYF. The CDR3 DNA sequence: TGTGCCAGCAGCCGCTATGAGGCAGATACGCAGTATTTT.